The source of this TCR beta chain is a study of T cells in Graves' hyperthyroidism and ophthalmopathy. The source material, RNA transcripts, was used to amplify TCR beta CDR3 regions. Researchers ran a first-round RT-PCR on the TCR CDR3 using the HTBI primer set. MiXCR, applied by TCRdb to the multiplex PCR reads, yields one record per CDR3 protein. The data contain about 320,000 distinct CDR3 sequences, 15% to 20% of them singletons. Details on this clonotype: As yet, its antigen is unknown.

Study-level points and caveats: Most thyroid-expanded clonotypes above 0.001 were also found in blood.

Reasons for excluding patients were uncontrolled infection, other autoimmune disease, pregnancy or lactation. Roughly 9.1 ml of fresh peripheral blood supplied the PBMCs. The CDR3 has 13 residues. V shed 4 bases and J 5 bases; nucleotides not matched to a gene: 7. The germline V gene has CDR1 SQVTM and CDR2 ANQGSEA. The sequenced sample was blood. The chain joins TRBV29-1 to TRBJ1-1; 7 nucleotides match TRBD1. This clonotype was sampled from a young man with Graves' hyperthyroidism. This CDR3 reads CSVVHRGGTEAFF. The DNA of the CDR3 is TGCAGCGTTGTCCACAGGGGAGGGACTGAAGCTTTCTTT.